A single sample is the source of the 5 T cell receptor beta chains below, sequenced in a study of shared clonotypes between healthy human individuals. Terminally differentiated effector memory CD45RA+ cells were left out of the naive CD8 fraction, which was CD45RO-negative and positively selected for CCR7. The method was immunoSEQ multiplex PCR; TCRdb's version includes in-frame clones alone and lacks a portion of them. The table has millions of clones, 85% to 95% seen once. Specimen: naive CD8+ T cells sorted from blood. All receptors come from a man aged 18 to 35 in good health.

The chain recombines TRBV5-4 with TRBJ2-2; D is unresolved. This CDR3 is 13 amino acids long. Trimming took off 0 bases at V and 7 bases at J, with 7 bases between the two ends. In germline, CDR1 is SGHNT, CDR2 YYREEE (reference sequence). The CDR3 sequence is CASSLAESGELFF. CDR3 DNA: TGTGCCAGCAGCTTGGCTGAGAGCGGGGAGCTGTTTTTT.

The chain links TRBV9 to TRBJ2-7; 10 bases are a match to TRBD2. Unmatched junction bases numbered 6, after V lost 4 bases and J lost 5 bases. Germline values: CDR1 SGDLS, CDR2 YYNGEE. The CDR3 is 14 amino acids. CDR3 residues: CASSPLAGHDEQYF. The DNA for the CDR3 is TGTGCCAGCAGCCCACTAGCGGGACACGACGAGCAGTACTTC.

The rearrangement joins TRBV7-8 to TRBJ2-5, with 14 bases matching TRBD2. Germline-derived CDR1 and CDR2 are SGHVS and FQNEAQ. Trimming took 1 base from V and 3 from J; bases not matched to a gene: 10. The CDR3 loop spans 19 amino acids. The CDR3 region is CASSLELTSGGALKETQYF. CDR3 in DNA: TGTGCCAGCAGCTTAGAATTGACTAGCGGGGGGGCGTTGAAAGAGACCCAGTACTTC.

This chain connects TRBV7-9 to TRBJ2-3, with 9 bases aligning to TRBD1. V was clipped by 4 bases and J by 3 bases; unmatched bases: 8. The CDR3 covers 16 residues. Germline CDR1 and CDR2: SEHNR and FQNEAQ (reference sequence). Written as DNA, the CDR3 is TGTGCCAGCAGCTACCGGGACAGGGCGATAACAGATACGCAGTATTTT. Residues: CASSYRDRAITDTQYF. The full variable domain, with the rest looked up from reference TRBV7-9 and TRBJ2-3, is DTGVSQNPRHKITKRGQNVTFRCDPISEHNRLYWYRQTLGQGPEFLTYFQNEAQLEKSRLLSDRFSAERPKGSFSTLEIQRTEQGDSAMYLCASSYRDRAITDTQYFGPGTRLTVL.

In regard to this clone: The same CDR3 arises from other DNA sequences in this sample as well. V and J are TRBV27 and TRBJ2-7, with TRBD2 identical over 9 bases. CDR1 and CDR2 from the germline V gene are MNHEY and SMNVEV (reference sequence). Trimming took 2 bases from V and 3 from J; bases not matched to a gene: 2. The CDR3 sequence is 14 residues long. This chain's CDR3 is CASSLGGRDYEQYF. The CDR3 bases are TGTGCCAGCAGTTTAGGCGGGAGGGACTACGAGCAGTACTTC.